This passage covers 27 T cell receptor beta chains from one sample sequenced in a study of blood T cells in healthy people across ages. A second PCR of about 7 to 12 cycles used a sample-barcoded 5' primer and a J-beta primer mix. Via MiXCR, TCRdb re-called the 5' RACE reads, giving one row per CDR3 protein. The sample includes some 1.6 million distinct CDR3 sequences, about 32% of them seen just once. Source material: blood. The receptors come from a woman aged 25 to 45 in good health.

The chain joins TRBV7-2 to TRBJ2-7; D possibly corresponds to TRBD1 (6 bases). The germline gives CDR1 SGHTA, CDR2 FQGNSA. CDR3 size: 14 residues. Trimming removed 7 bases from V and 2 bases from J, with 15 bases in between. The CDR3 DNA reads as TGTGCCAGCAACCAGATAGGGGGAGCCTACGAGCAGTACTTC. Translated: CASNQIGGAYEQYF.

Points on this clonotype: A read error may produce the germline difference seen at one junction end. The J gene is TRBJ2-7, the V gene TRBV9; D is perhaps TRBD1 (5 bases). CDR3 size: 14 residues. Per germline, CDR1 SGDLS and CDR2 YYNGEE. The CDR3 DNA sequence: TGTGCCAGCGGCGTAGCCGAGACAGCCTACGAGCAGTACTTC. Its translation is CASGVAETAYEQYF.

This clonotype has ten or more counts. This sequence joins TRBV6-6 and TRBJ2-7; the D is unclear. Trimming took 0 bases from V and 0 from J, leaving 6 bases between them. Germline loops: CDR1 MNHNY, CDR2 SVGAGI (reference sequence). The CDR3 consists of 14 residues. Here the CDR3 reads CASSYSPDSYEQYF. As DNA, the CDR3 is TGTGCCAGCAGTTACTCACCAGACTCCTACGAGCAGTACTTC.

CDR3 sequence: CASSLGGSAQNTQYF. The CDR3 DNA is TGCGCCAGCAGCTTGGGTGGTAGCGCCCAAAACACGCAGTATTTT. The chain employs TRBV5-1 and TRBJ2-3; a possible D gene is TRBD2 (5 bases). This CDR3 spans 15 amino acids. The germline CDR1 and CDR2 sequences are SGHRS and YFSETQ. V shed 0 bases and J shed 9 bases, with 17 bases lying between them. Full variable domain (outside the CDR3, taken from reference TRBV5-1 and TRBJ2-3): KAGVTQTPRYLIKTRGQQVTLSCSPISGHRSVSWYQQTPGQGLQFLFEYFSETQRNKGNFPGRFSGRQFSNSRSEMNVSTLELGDSALYLCASSLGGSAQNTQYFGPGTRLTVL.

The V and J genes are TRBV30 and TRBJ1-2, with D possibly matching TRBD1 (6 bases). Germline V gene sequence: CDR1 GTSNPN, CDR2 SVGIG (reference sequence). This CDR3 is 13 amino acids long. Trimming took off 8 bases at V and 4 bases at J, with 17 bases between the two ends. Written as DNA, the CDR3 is TGTGCCACGACAGGTCCTCTAGGCTATGGCTACACCTTC. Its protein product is CATTGPLGYGYTF.

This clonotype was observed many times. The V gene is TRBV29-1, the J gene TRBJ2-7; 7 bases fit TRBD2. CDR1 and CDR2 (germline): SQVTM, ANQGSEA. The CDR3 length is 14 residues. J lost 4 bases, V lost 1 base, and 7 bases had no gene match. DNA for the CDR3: TGCAGCGTTGAAGTGCCCGCGGGAGATTACGAGCAGTACTTC. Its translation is CSVEVPAGDYEQYF.

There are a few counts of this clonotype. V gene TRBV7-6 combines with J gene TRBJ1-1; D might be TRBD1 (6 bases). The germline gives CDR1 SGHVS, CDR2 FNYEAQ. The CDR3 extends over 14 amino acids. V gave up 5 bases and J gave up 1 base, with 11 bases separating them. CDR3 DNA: TGTGCCAGCAGCACCCAACAGGGGAACACTGAAGCTTTCTTT. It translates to CASSTQQGNTEAFF.

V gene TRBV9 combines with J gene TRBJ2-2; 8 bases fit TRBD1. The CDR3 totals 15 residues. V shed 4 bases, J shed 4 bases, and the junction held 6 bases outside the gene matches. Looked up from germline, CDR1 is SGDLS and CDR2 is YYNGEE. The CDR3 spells CASSTQTGVTGELFF. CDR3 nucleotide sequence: TGTGCCAGCAGCACCCAGACAGGGGTCACCGGGGAGCTGTTTTTT. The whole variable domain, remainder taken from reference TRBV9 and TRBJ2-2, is DSGVTQTPKHLITATGQRVTLRCSPRSGDLSVYWYQQSLDQGLQFLIQYYNGEERAKGNILERFSAQQFPDLHSELNLSSLELGDSALYFCASSTQTGVTGELFFGEGSRLTVL.

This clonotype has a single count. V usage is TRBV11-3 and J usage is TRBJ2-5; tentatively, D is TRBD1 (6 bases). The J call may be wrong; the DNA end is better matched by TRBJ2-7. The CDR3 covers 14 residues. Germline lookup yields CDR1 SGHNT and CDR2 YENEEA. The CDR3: CASSKQGLGDEQYF. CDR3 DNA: TGTGCCAGCAGCAAACAGGGCCTTGGGGACGAGCAGTACTTC.

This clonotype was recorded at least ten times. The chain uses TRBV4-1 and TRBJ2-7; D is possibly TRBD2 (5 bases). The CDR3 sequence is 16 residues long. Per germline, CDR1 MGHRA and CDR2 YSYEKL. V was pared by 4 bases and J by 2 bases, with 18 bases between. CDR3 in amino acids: CASSPDSSKRAYEQYF. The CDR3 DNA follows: TGCGCCAGCAGCCCCGACTCCTCTAAGAGGGCCTACGAGCAGTACTTC.

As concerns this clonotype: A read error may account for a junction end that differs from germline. The CDR3 sequence is CASTPQGSGASYNEQYF. The CDR3 nucleotides read TGTGCCAGCACGCCACAGGGTTCTGGCGCGTCCTACAATGAGCAGTATTTC. This chain connects TRBV7-2 to TRBJ2-1; D is possibly TRBD1 (6 bases). This CDR3 comprises 17 residues. The germline CDR1 and CDR2 sequences are SGHTA and FQGNSA.

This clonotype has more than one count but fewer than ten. The CDR3 region has the DNA TGTGCCAGCAGCTTCAGGGGAAGGGCTAATGAGCAGTTCTTC. The encoded protein is CASSFRGRANEQFF. The rearrangement uses TRBV7-3 and TRBJ2-1; perhaps TRBD1 as D (6 bases). The germline V gene encodes CDR1 SGHTA and CDR2 FQGTGA. CDR3 length equals 14 residues. The ends were cut back, 3 bases at V and 7 bases at J, with 13 bases in the middle. Using reference TRBV7-3 and TRBJ2-1 for the parts outside the CDR3, the full variable domain is GAGVSQTPSNKVTEKGKYVELRCDPISGHTALYWYRQSLGQGPEFLIYFQGTGAADDSGLPNDRFFAVRPEGSVSTLKIQRTERGDSAVYLCASSFRGRANEQFFGPGTRLTVL.

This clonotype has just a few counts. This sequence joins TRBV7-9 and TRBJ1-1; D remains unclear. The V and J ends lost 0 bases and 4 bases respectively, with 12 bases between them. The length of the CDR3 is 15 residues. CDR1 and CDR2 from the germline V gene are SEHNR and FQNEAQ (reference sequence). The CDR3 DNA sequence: TGTGCCAGCAGCTTAGCGCCCGGGTCCAGCACTGAAGCTTTCTTT. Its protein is CASSLAPGSSTEAFF.

The CDR3 loop reads CASRQDRLGEQYF. The CDR3, as DNA: TGTGCCAGCAGACAGGACAGGCTGGGGGAGCAGTACTTC. The J gene is TRBJ2-7, the V gene TRBV28; 7 nucleotides align to TRBD1. With 6 bases clipped from V and 7 bases from J, the junction kept 9 bases outside the gene matches. The CDR3 covers 13 residues. Per germline, CDR1 MDHEN and CDR2 SYDVKM.

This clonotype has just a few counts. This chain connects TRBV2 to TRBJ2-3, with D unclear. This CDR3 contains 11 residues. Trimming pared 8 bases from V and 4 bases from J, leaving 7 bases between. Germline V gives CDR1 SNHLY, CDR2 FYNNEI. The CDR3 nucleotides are TGTGCCAGCGCCGTCGCAGATACGCAGTATTTT. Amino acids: CASAVADTQYF. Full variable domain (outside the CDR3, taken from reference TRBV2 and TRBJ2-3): EPEVTQTPSHQVTQMGQEVILRCVPISNHLYFYWYRQILGQKVEFLVSFYNNEISEKSEIFDDQFSVERPDGSNFTLKIRSTKLEDSAMYFCASAVADTQYFGPGTRLTVL.

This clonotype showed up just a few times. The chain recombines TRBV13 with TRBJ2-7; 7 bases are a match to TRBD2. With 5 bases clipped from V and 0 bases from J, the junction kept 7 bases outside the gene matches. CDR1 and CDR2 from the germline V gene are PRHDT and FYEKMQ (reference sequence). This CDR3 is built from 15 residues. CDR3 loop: CASSPWGGDSYEQYF. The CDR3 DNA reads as TGTGCCAGCAGCCCGTGGGGGGGAGACTCCTACGAGCAGTACTTC.

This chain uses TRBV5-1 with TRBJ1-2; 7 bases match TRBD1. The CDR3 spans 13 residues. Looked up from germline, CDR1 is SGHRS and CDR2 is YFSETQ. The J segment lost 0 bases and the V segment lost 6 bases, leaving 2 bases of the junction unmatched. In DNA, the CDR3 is TGCGCCAGCACCCAGGGGGCTAACTATGGCTACACCTTC. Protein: CASTQGANYGYTF.

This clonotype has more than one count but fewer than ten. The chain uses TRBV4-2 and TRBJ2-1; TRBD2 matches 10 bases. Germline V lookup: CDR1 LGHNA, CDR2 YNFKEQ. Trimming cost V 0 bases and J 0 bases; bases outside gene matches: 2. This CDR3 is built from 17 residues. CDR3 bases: TGTGCCAGCAGCCAAGATACTAGCGGGGCCTCCTACAATGAGCAGTTCTTC. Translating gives CASSQDTSGASYNEQFF.

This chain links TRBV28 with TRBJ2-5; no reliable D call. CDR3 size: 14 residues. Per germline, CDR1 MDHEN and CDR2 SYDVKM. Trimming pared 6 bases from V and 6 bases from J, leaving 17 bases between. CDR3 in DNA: TGTGCCAGCAGCCGACCCACACTGGCTCAGACCCAGTACTTC. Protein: CASSRPTLAQTQYF. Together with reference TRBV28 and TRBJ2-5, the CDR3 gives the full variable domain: DVKVTQSSRYLVKRTGEKVFLECVQDMDHENMFWYRQDPGLGLRLIYFSYDVKMKEKGDIPEGYSVSREKKERFSLILESASTNQTSMYLCASSRPTLAQTQYFGPGTRLLVL.

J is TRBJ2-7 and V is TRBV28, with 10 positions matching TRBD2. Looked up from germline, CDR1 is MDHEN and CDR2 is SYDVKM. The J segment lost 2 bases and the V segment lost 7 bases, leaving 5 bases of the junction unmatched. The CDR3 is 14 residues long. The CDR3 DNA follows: TGTGCCAGCACCACCGGACTAGCGGCCTACGAGCAGTACTTC. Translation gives CASTTGLAAYEQYF.

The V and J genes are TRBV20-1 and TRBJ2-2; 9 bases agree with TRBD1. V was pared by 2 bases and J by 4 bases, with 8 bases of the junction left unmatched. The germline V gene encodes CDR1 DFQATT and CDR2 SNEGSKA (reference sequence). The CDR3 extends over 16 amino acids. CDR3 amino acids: CSARTTGGVGTGELFF. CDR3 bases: TGCAGTGCTAGAACAACAGGGGGCGTGGGCACCGGGGAGCTGTTTTTT.

The chain's CDR3 is CAPRGGITDTQYF. The CDR3 coding sequence is TGTGCCCCCCGTGGGGGAATCACAGATACGCAGTATTTT. The chain joins TRBV2 to TRBJ2-3, with D possibly being TRBD1 or TRBD2 (5 bases each). Germline CDR1 SNHLY, CDR2 FYNNEI. The CDR3 totals 13 residues. Trimming took off 11 bases at V and 2 bases at J, with 14 bases between the two ends.

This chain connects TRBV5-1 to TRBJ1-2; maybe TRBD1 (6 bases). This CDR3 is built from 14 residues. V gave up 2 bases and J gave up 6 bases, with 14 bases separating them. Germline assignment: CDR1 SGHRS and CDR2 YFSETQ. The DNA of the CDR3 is TGCGCCAGCAGCTTACAGGACAGCCCGGATGGCTACACCTTC. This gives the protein CASSLQDSPDGYTF. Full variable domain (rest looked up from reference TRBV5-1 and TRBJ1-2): KAGVTQTPRYLIKTRGQQVTLSCSPISGHRSVSWYQQTPGQGLQFLFEYFSETQRNKGNFPGRFSGRQFSNSRSEMNVSTLELGDSALYLCASSLQDSPDGYTFGSGTRLTVV.

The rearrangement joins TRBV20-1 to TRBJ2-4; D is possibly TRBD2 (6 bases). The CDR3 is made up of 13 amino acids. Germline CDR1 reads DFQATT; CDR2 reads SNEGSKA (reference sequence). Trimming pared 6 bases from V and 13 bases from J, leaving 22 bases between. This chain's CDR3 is CSAEPGLRLEQYF. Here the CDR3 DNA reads TGCAGTGCGGAACCGGGACTCCGTCTAGAGCAGTACTTC.

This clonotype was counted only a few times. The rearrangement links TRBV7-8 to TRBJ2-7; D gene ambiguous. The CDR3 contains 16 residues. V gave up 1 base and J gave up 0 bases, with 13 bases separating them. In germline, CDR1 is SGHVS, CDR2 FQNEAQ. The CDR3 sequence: CASSLVRFAPSYEQYF. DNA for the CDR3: TGTGCCAGCAGCTTAGTCCGTTTCGCACCCTCCTACGAGCAGTACTTC.

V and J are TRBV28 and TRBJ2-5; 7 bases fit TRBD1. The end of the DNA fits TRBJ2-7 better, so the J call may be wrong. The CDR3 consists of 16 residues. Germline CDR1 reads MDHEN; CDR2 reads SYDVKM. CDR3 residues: CASSFPETGVDYEQYF. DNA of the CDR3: TGTGCCAGCAGTTTCCCCGAAACAGGGGTGGACTACGAGCAGTACTTC.

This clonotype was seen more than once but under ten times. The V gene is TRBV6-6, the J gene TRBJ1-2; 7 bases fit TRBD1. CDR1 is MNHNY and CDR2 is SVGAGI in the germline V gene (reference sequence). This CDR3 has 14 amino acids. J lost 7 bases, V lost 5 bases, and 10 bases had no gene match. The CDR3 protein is CASSTPGPGGGYTF. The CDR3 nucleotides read TGTGCCAGCAGTACCCCGGGCCCAGGGGGTGGCTACACCTTC.